One and the same sample provided the 14 T cell receptor beta chains below, sequenced in a study of blood T cell repertoires in COVID-19. The table came from immunoSEQ multiplex PCR; TCRdb's copy has only in-frame clones and leaves some out. This table holds about 150,000 clones, nearly 80% found once. Sequenced: peripheral blood. The source is a man older than 75 with acute or convalescent COVID-19.

The chain employs TRBV5-6 and TRBJ2-5; 8 nucleotides line up with TRBD1. Germline values: CDR1 SGHDT, CDR2 YYEEEE. V was clipped by 1 base and J by 6 bases; unmatched bases: 5. The CDR3 loop spans 14 amino acids. The CDR3, as DNA: TGTGCCAGCAGCTTGCCAGGGGGCGTGAAGACCCAGTACTTC. It encodes CASSLPGGVKTQYF.

This chain uses TRBV3-1 (or the pseudogene TRBV3-2) with TRBJ1-1; 7 bases fit TRBD1. The germline CDR1 and CDR2 sequences are LGHDT and YNNKEL (reference sequence). The CDR3 totals 16 residues. Trimming removed 3 bases from V and 1 base from J; junction bases left unmatched: 8. The CDR3 loop reads CASSHEDRKRNTEAFF. The CDR3 region has the DNA TGTGCCAGCAGCCACGAGGACAGGAAGAGGAACACTGAAGCTTTCTTT.

The V call is TRBV15, the J call TRBJ1-4; D unclear. The CDR3 extends over 19 amino acids. The V gene's germline CDR1 is LNHNV and CDR2 YYDKDF (reference sequence). The ends were cut back, 0 bases at V and 0 bases at J, with 17 bases in the middle. The CDR3 region has the DNA TGTGCCACCAGCAGAGATCAGTGGTCATTGGGCGCAACTAATGAAAAACTGTTTTTT. Protein product: CATSRDQWSLGATNEKLFF.

This chain connects TRBV27 to TRBJ2-3; 8 bases are shared with TRBD2. The V segment lost 5 bases and the J segment 4 bases; nucleotides outside the gene matches: 14. Germline lookup yields CDR1 MNHEY and CDR2 SMNVEV (reference sequence). The CDR3 consists of 17 residues. DNA for the CDR3: TGTGCCAGCAGTCGCCCCCTCGGGGGGGCGGGTGCAGATACGCAGTATTTT. The encoded protein is CASSRPLGGAGADTQYF.

On this clone: Other DNA sequences in the sample encode the same CDR3. The chain joins TRBV3-1 (or the pseudogene TRBV3-2) to TRBJ2-3, with 12 bases fitting TRBD2. Germline CDR1 reads LGHDT; CDR2 reads YNNKEL (reference sequence). The length of the CDR3 is 16 residues. V was pared by 1 base and J by 1 base, with 0 bases of the junction left unmatched. The CDR3 sequence: CASSQGLAGGTDTQYF. The CDR3 bases are TGTGCCAGCAGCCAAGGACTAGCGGGGGGCACAGATACGCAGTATTTT.

V is TRBV19 and J is TRBJ2-2; a possible D gene is TRBD1 (8 bases). The germline gives CDR1 LNHDA, CDR2 SQIVND (reference sequence). The V and J ends lost 6 bases and 2 bases respectively, with 13 bases between them. CDR3 length equals 15 residues. The CDR3 protein is CASSYRGGNTGELFF. The DNA for the CDR3 is TGTGCCAGTAGCTACAGGGGGGGAAACACCGGGGAGCTGTTTTTT.

The chain is built from TRBV29-1 and TRBJ2-3; TRBD2 agrees at 11 bases. CDR3 size: 18 residues. Germline V gives CDR1 SQVTM, CDR2 ANQGSEA. V shed 6 bases and J 6 bases; nucleotides not matched to a gene: 20. As DNA, the CDR3 is TGCAGCGTCGAGGGGGCTAGCGGGGGGTCCCCCCCCTCCGATACGCAGTATTTT. The encoded protein is CSVEGASGGSPPSDTQYF.

This sequence joins TRBV3-1 (or the pseudogene TRBV3-2) and TRBJ2-1; a weak D match, TRBD1 (6 bases). CDR1 and CDR2 (germline): LGHDT, YNNKEL (reference sequence). Deletions cut 2 bases from V and 12 bases from J, with 17 bases between. CDR3 length: 14 amino acids. CDR3 coding DNA: TGTGCCAGCAGCCAACTACATACAGGGTCCGGGCAGTTCTTC. As protein: CASSQLHTGSGQFF.

CDR3 protein: CASSFLKGQETQYF. The CDR3 coding sequence is TGCGCCAGCAGCTTTCTAAAGGGGCAGGAGACCCAGTACTTC. This chain uses TRBV5-1 with TRBJ2-5, with D possibly being TRBD1 (5 bases). Trimming left V 2 bases short and J 5 bases short, with 13 bases between. Germline values: CDR1 SGHRS, CDR2 YFSETQ. There are 14 residues in the CDR3.

V gene TRBV6-6 combines with J gene TRBJ2-1; TRBD1 matches at 7 bases. The CDR3 runs 14 residues. J was trimmed by 1 base and V by 6 bases; bases with no gene match: 3. Germline CDR1 and CDR2: MNHNY and SVGAGI (reference sequence). CDR3 sequence: CASSWDRSYNEQFF. CDR3 in DNA: TGTGCCAGCAGCTGGGACAGATCCTACAATGAGCAGTTCTTC.

This chain links TRBV5-4 with TRBJ1-3; TRBD1 aligns across 9 bases. The CDR3 length is 15 residues. Germline trimming cut 4 bases from V and 2 bases from J; bases unmatched to any gene: 4. CDR1 and CDR2 (germline): SGHNT, YYREEE (reference sequence). The CDR3 region has the DNA TGTGCCAGCAGCCCGGGACAGGGCGCTGGAAACACCATATATTTT. Residues: CASSPGQGAGNTIYF.

This chain links TRBV7-2 with TRBJ1-2; D may be TRBD1 (5 bases). The V end lost 0 bases, the J end lost 4 bases, and 9 bases lay between the germline ends. Germline CDR1 and CDR2: SGHTA and FQGNSA. There are 14 residues in the CDR3. CDR3 sequence reads: CASSLALGGYGYTF. The DNA for the CDR3 is TGTGCCAGCAGCTTAGCCCTGGGGGGCTATGGCTACACCTTC.

The chain employs TRBV18 and TRBJ2-5; no clear D. Germline CDR1 is KGHSH and CDR2 is LQKENI. The length of the CDR3 is 13 residues. Deletions cut 2 bases from V and 3 bases from J, with 7 bases between. The CDR3 DNA reads TGTGCCAGCTCACCAACGAGAGAAGAGACCCAGTACTTC. Translating it yields CASSPTREETQYF.

This chain links TRBV28 with TRBJ1-4, with TRBD1 as a possible D gene (6 bases). CDR3 length: 15 amino acids. The V end lost 5 bases, the J end lost 7 bases, and 17 bases lay between the germline ends. Germline V lookup: CDR1 MDHEN, CDR2 SYDVKM. DNA for the CDR3: TGTGCCAGCAGTCCGGGGGGGGCGGGAGGTGAAAAACTGTTTTTT. It translates to CASSPGGAGGEKLFF. Full variable domain (outside the CDR3, taken from reference TRBV28 and TRBJ1-4): DVKVTQSSRYLVKRTGEKVFLECVQDMDHENMFWYRQDPGLGLRLIYFSYDVKMKEKGDIPEGYSVSREKKERFSLILESASTNQTSMYLCASSPGGAGGEKLFFGSGTQLSVL.